What follows are 20 T cell receptor beta chains derived from one specimen sequenced in a study of T cell responses to AZD1222 COVID-19 vaccine. Clones were sequenced by immunoSEQ multiplex PCR, and TCRdb holds only the in-frame ones, with some missing. This table holds 140,000 to 150,000 clones, around 90% found once. Sample: peripheral blood, taken on day 0 of AZD1222 vaccination. The receptors here all came from an adult in good health.

This chain uses TRBV5-6 with TRBJ2-2; 8 bases line up with TRBD2. The junction had 10 bases not matched to a gene; V was cut back by 3 bases and J by 6 bases. CDR3 size: 16 residues. Germline V gives CDR1 SGHDT, CDR2 YYEEEE. CDR3 amino acids: CASSSPWGSGAGELFF. CDR3 in DNA: TGTGCCAGCAGCTCACCCTGGGGTAGCGGGGCCGGGGAGCTGTTTTTT.

V usage is TRBV2 and J usage is TRBJ1-5; D gene uncertain. V was clipped by 2 bases and J by 7 bases, with 15 bases between them. The germline V gene has CDR1 SNHLY and CDR2 FYNNEI. The CDR3 has 15 residues. The CDR3 reads CASSELSQVGQPQHF. In nucleotides, the CDR3 is TGTGCCAGCAGTGAACTGTCGCAGGTCGGGCAGCCCCAGCATTTT.

This clone was recorded once. The chain combines TRBV6-1 with TRBJ2-1; 8 nucleotides align to TRBD1. This CDR3 has 17 residues. The V gene's germline CDR1 is MNHNS and CDR2 SASEGT. Trimming removed 6 bases from V and 6 bases from J; junction bases left unmatched: 16. The CDR3 spells CASRERTGRSLGNEQFF. CDR3 bases: TGTGCCAGCAGAGAACGGACAGGGAGGAGTTTAGGCAATGAGCAGTTCTTC.

The chain joins TRBV7-3 to TRBJ1-1, with D perhaps TRBD1 (6 bases). The CDR3 extends over 13 amino acids. Germline CDR1 SGHTA, CDR2 FQGTGA. Trimming took off 5 bases at V and 4 bases at J, with 11 bases between the two ends. CDR3 coding DNA: TGTGCCAGCAGCCGAACGGGGGCCACTGAAGCTTTCTTT. Its translation is CASSRTGATEAFF.

The gene calls are TRBV4-1 and TRBJ1-1, with unresolved D. CDR3 length: 13 residues. V dropped 2 bases and J dropped 0 bases, with 4 bases sitting between them. CDR1 is MGHRA, CDR2 YSYEKL, per germline. The CDR3 is CASSQPMNTEAFF. CDR3 coding DNA: TGCGCCAGCAGCCAACCTATGAACACTGAAGCTTTCTTT.

V is TRBV19 and J is TRBJ1-4; a possible D gene is TRBD1 (6 bases). Between the trimmed V and J ends, which lost 2 bases and 5 bases, there was a span of 15 bases. Germline CDR1 reads LNHDA; CDR2 reads SQIVND (reference sequence). CDR3 size: 16 residues. For the CDR3, the DNA is TGTGCCAGTAGTATAATTCGGGGCCAGGGGAATGAAAAACTGTTTTTT. It is translated as CASSIIRGQGNEKLFF.

CDR3 region: CASSLDPNTGELFF. The CDR3 DNA is TGTGCCAGCAGCCTCGACCCGAACACCGGGGAGCTGTTTTTT. The gene calls are TRBV5-4 and TRBJ2-2; D not certain. The V end was cut by 4 bases, the J end by 0 bases, with 7 bases between. The V gene's germline CDR1 is SGHNT and CDR2 YYREEE (reference sequence). There are 14 residues in the CDR3. Using reference TRBV5-4 and TRBJ2-2 for the parts outside the CDR3, the full variable domain is ETGVTQSPTHLIKTRGQQVTLRCSSQSGHNTVSWYQQALGQGPQFIFQYYREEENGRGNFPPRFSGLQFPNYSSELNVNALELDDSALYLCASSLDPNTGELFFGEGSRLTVL.

This rearrangement joins TRBV15 to TRBJ2-2; TRBD1 or TRBD2 may be the D gene (5 bases each). Trimming stripped 1 base from V and 5 bases from J, with 11 bases between. The CDR3 spans 15 residues. From germline, CDR1 is LNHNV and CDR2 YYDKDF (reference sequence). As DNA, the CDR3 is TGTGCCACCAGCAGAGGAGGGGTTGGTACCGGGGAGCTGTTTTTT. This codes for CATSRGGVGTGELFF.

J is TRBJ2-1 and V is TRBV4-2; a possible D gene is TRBD1 (5 bases). V gave up 0 bases and J gave up 9 bases, with 6 bases separating them. Germline V gives CDR1 LGHNA, CDR2 YNFKEQ. The CDR3 contains 12 residues. The CDR3 DNA reads TGTGCCAGCAGCCAAGATCAGGGTGAGCAGTTCTTC. Its protein is CASSQDQGEQFF.

V is TRBV6-5 and J is TRBJ2-5; no clear D gene. CDR1 and CDR2 from the germline V gene are MNHEY and SVGAGI. V lost 8 bases, J lost 1 base, and 8 bases lay in between. This CDR3 is built from 12 residues. The CDR3 is CASGRIQETQYF. CDR3 coding DNA: TGTGCCAGCGGACGGATCCAAGAGACCCAGTACTTC.

The V call is TRBV2, the J call TRBJ1-2; D unclear. Deletions cut 4 bases from V and 6 bases from J, with 12 bases between. The CDR3 has 13 amino acids. The germline gives CDR1 SNHLY, CDR2 FYNNEI. CDR3 sequence: CASSGRGEHGYTF. Here the CDR3 DNA reads TGTGCCAGCAGTGGCCGTGGGGAGCATGGCTACACCTTC.

The J gene is TRBJ2-1, the V gene TRBV19; 10 positions match TRBD2. Germline lookup yields CDR1 LNHDA and CDR2 SQIVND (reference sequence). The CDR3 length is 16 residues. The trim removed 7 bases at V and 6 bases at J, leaving 12 bases unmatched. Here the CDR3 reads CASITRASGSLNEQFF. The CDR3 coding sequence is TGTGCCAGTATTACCCGGGCTAGCGGGAGTCTCAATGAGCAGTTCTTC.

This rearrangement joins TRBV5-1 to TRBJ1-2; the D gene is possibly TRBD1 (6 bases). Trimming removed 3 bases at V and 8 bases at J, with 14 bases between. The CDR3 is 13 residues long. In germline, CDR1 is SGHRS, CDR2 YFSETQ. CDR3 loop: CASSWEVGGGYTF. CDR3 nucleotide sequence: TGCGCCAGCAGCTGGGAAGTTGGGGGCGGCTACACCTTC.

V usage is TRBV5-1 and J usage is TRBJ1-2; tentatively, D is TRBD1 (6 bases). Germline V CDR1 and CDR2: SGHRS, YFSETQ. V was pared by 7 bases and J by 8 bases, with 24 bases between. This CDR3 is 15 amino acids long. CDR3 region: CASRYTGTTGKGYTF. In nucleotides, the CDR3 is TGCGCCAGCCGATATACAGGGACCACCGGAAAAGGCTACACCTTC. The complete variable domain, with remaining parts taken from reference TRBV5-1 and TRBJ1-2, reads KAGVTQTPRYLIKTRGQQVTLSCSPISGHRSVSWYQQTPGQGLQFLFEYFSETQRNKGNFPGRFSGRQFSNSRSEMNVSTLELGDSALYLCASRYTGTTGKGYTFGSGTRLTVV.

The chain recombines TRBV7-2 with TRBJ1-1, with D uncertain. Trimming removed 0 bases at V and 0 bases at J, with 5 bases between. Germline V gene data show CDR1 as SGHTA and CDR2 as FQGNSA. The CDR3 runs 14 residues. CDR3 sequence reads: CASSLAGMNTEAFF. Written as DNA, the CDR3 is TGTGCCAGCAGCTTAGCAGGCATGAACACTGAAGCTTTCTTT.

This chain connects TRBV5-1 to TRBJ2-3, with D perhaps TRBD2 (6 bases). CDR3 size: 16 residues. V was trimmed by 4 bases and J by 0 bases, leaving 15 bases between them. The V gene's germline CDR1 is SGHRS and CDR2 YFSETQ. The CDR3 DNA follows: TGCGCCAGCAGCGGAAATCGGGAGACTAGCACAGATACGCAGTATTTT. Translating gives CASSGNRETSTDTQYF.

The chain employs TRBV19 and TRBJ1-4; TRBD1 matches at 9 bases. The trim removed 8 bases at V and 3 bases at J, leaving 7 bases unmatched. The CDR3 is made up of 15 amino acids. CDR1 and CDR2 from the germline V gene are LNHDA and SQIVND (reference sequence). DNA of the CDR3: TGTGCCAGTCAGGACAGGGGAAGTGCTAATGAAAAACTGTTTTTT. Translated: CASQDRGSANEKLFF.

The chain recombines TRBV7-2 with TRBJ2-7, with D possibly called TRBD1 or TRBD2 (5 bases each). Germline V lookup: CDR1 SGHTA, CDR2 FQGNSA. Trimming took 3 bases from V and 0 from J, leaving 9 bases between them. The CDR3 contains 14 residues. The CDR3: CASSFRDASYEQYF. DNA for the CDR3: TGTGCCAGCAGCTTTCGGGACGCCTCCTACGAGCAGTACTTC.

This chain connects TRBV19 to TRBJ1-3, with D perhaps TRBD1 (5 bases). CDR3 length: 15 amino acids. Trimming shortened V by 5 bases and J by 0 bases, and 11 bases separated the two germline ends. Germline V CDR1 and CDR2: LNHDA, SQIVND (reference sequence). CDR3 protein: CASSSHRSSGNTIYF. In DNA form, the CDR3 reads TGTGCCAGTAGTTCCCACAGGAGCTCTGGAAACACCATATATTTT.

This clone came up once. The chain has TRBV29-1 and TRBJ2-1, with D uncertain. V dropped 8 bases and J dropped 2 bases, with 13 bases sitting between them. The V gene's germline CDR1 is SQVTM and CDR2 ANQGSEA. The CDR3 is 13 amino acids. CDR3 region: CSHGASTYNEQFF. Written as DNA, the CDR3 is TGCAGCCATGGTGCGAGTACCTACAATGAGCAGTTCTTC.